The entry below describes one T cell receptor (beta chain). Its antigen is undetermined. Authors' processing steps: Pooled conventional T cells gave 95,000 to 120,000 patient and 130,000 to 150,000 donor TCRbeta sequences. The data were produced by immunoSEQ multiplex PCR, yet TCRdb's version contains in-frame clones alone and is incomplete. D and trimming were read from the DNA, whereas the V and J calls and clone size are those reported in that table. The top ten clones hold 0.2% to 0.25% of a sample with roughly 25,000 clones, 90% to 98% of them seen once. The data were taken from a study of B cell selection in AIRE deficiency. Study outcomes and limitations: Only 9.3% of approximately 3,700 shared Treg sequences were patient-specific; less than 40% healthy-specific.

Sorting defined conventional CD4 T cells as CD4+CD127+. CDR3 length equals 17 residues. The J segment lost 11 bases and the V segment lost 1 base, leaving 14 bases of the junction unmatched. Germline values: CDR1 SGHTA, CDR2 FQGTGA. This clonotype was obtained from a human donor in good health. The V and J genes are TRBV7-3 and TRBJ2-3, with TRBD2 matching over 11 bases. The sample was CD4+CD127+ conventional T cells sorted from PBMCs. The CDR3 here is CASSLKRLAGIPREQYF. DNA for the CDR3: TGTGCCAGCAGCTTAAAGAGACTAGCGGGAATTCCAAGGGAGCAGTATTTT.